Below, 16 T cell receptor beta chains from the same sample are listed, as sequenced in a study of tumor-infiltrating lymphocytes in primary liver carcinoma. Out of unsorted whole blood came the blood RNA, and germline DNA was extracted as well. With a constant-region primer, TCR beta cDNA was made from 450 to 650 ng of total RNA. A slightly modified ARM-PCR protocol with three nested multiplex PCR rounds produced these TCR beta libraries. Forward primers for TRBV1-TRBV30 and a C-beta reverse primer served the first two PCR rounds, at roughly 10 cycles each. MiXCR, run by TCRdb on the multiplex PCR reads, gives a single entry per CDR3 protein. The table has 300,000 to 400,000 distinct CDR3 sequences, less than 70% seen once. The sample comprised peripheral blood. These receptors all stem from a man in his forties with primary liver carcinoma and hepatitis B virus infection.

This clonotype was detected a few times. The chain employs TRBV10-3 and TRBJ1-4; TRBD1 is a possible D gene (5 bases). This CDR3 contains 15 residues. The ends were cut back, 0 bases at V and 8 bases at J, with 13 bases in the middle. Germline CDR1 ENHRY, CDR2 SYGVKD. The CDR3 spells CAISESAGNREKLFF. The CDR3 coding sequence is TGTGCCATCAGTGAGTCTGCAGGGAACAGGGAAAAACTGTTTTTT.

This clonotype was picked up a small number of times. In nucleotides, the CDR3 is TGTGCCAGCAGCCACCCTACAGGGGACGACTCCTACAATGAGCAGTTCTTC. Its translation is CASSHPTGDDSYNEQFF. The J gene is TRBJ2-1, the V gene TRBV14; TRBD1 matches 7 bases. The CDR3 consists of 17 residues. The V and J ends lost 3 bases and 0 bases, in that order; junction bases with no gene match: 8. CDR1 SGHDN and CDR2 FVKESK come from the germline V gene.

As regards this clonotype: A read error may produce the germline difference seen at one junction end. The V and J genes are TRBV11-2 and TRBJ2-1; no clear D. Germline-derived CDR1 and CDR2 are SGHAT and FQNNGV. The CDR3 is made up of 11 amino acids. The DNA for the CDR3 is TGTGTCAGCAGCTTAAGTGCTGAGCAGTCCTTC. Translated, it gives CVSSLSAEQSF. Looking up the rest from reference TRBV11-2 and TRBJ2-1 gives the full variable domain: EAGVAQSPRYKIIEKRQSVAFWCNPISGHATLYWYQQILGQGPKLLIQFQNNGVVDDSQLPKDRFSAERLKGVDSTLKIQPAKLEDSAVYLCVSSLSAEQSFGPGTRLTVL.

The rearrangement links TRBV6-5 to TRBJ2-7, with 9 bases lining up with TRBD1. The CDR3 length is 15 residues. Germline V gene sequence: CDR1 MNHEY, CDR2 SVGAGI. J was trimmed by 3 bases and V by 5 bases; bases with no gene match: 8. CDR3 coding DNA: TGTGCCAGCAGTGGACAGGGGATCGGCTTCTACGAGCAGTACTTC. This codes for CASSGQGIGFYEQYF.

The table lists this clonotype with many counts. DNA for the CDR3: TGTGCCAGCAGCTTTTTGTACAGGCGAAGATCAAAGAACACTGAAGCTTTCTTT. Encoded protein: CASSFLYRRRSKNTEAFF. This chain uses TRBV7-8 with TRBJ1-1; D might be TRBD1 (5 bases). The CDR3 covers 18 residues. Germline V CDR1 and CDR2: SGHVS, FQNEAQ. V was cut by 3 bases and J by 1 base, with 21 bases left in between. The full variable domain, its missing parts supplied by reference TRBV7-8 and TRBJ1-1, is GAGVSQSPRYKVAKRGQDVALRCDPISGHVSLFWYQQALGQGPEFLTYFQNEAQLDKSGLPSDRFFAERPEGSVSTLKIQRTQQEDSAVYLCASSFLYRRRSKNTEAFFGQGTRLTVV.

This clonotype was recorded a few times. This sequence joins TRBV11-1 and TRBJ2-1; D not certain. Germline loops: CDR1 SGHAT, CDR2 FQDESV (reference sequence). The CDR3 runs to 12 residues. V was clipped by 2 bases and J by 14 bases, with 13 bases between them. The CDR3 spells CASSLSALDKFF. The CDR3 DNA sequence: TGTGCCAGCAGCTTATCGGCTCTTGATAAGTTCTTC.

There are a few counts of this clonotype. The chain employs TRBV5-6 and TRBJ1-3, with D unclear. The CDR3 loop spans 17 amino acids. Looked up from germline, CDR1 is SGHDT and CDR2 is YYEEEE. Trimming took off 5 bases at V and 0 bases at J, with 18 bases between the two ends. DNA of the CDR3: TGTGCCAGCAGAGCGCCAAGCCGTGGAGGCTCTGGAAACACCATATATTTT. Translation gives CASRAPSRGGSGNTIYF.

This clonotype has just a few counts. This chain links TRBV4-2 with TRBJ2-2; D is uncertain. This CDR3 is built from 14 residues. CDR1 is LGHNA, CDR2 YNFKEQ, per germline. The V end was cut by 0 bases, the J end by 7 bases, with 9 bases between. The CDR3 DNA follows: TGTGCCAGCAGCCAAGAAGTCAGTATCGGGGAGCTGTTTTTT. Encoded protein: CASSQEVSIGELFF.

This chain joins TRBV11-2 and TRBJ2-3, with D possibly TRBD1 on 6 matching bases. This CDR3 contains 19 residues. V dropped 7 bases and J dropped 2 bases, with 28 bases sitting between them. Germline-derived CDR1 and CDR2 are SGHAT and FQNNGV. Here the CDR3 DNA reads TGTGCCAGCAACTCGAATAGGGGGATAGACAGCAAACACACAGATACGCAGTATTTT. Amino acids: CASNSNRGIDSKHTDTQYF.

Of note for this clonotype: A much larger clone is a single base away; this may be a read error. V and J are TRBV4-1 and TRBJ2-7; 10 positions match TRBD1. This CDR3 is built from 15 residues. Germline CDR1 is MGHRA and CDR2 is YSYEKL. The CDR3 DNA follows: TGCGCCAGCAGCCAACCGGGACAGGGGTTTTACGAGGAGTACTTC. Its protein product is CASSQPGQGFYEEYF.

This clonotype was detected ten times or more. J is TRBJ2-2 and V is TRBV12-3 or TRBV12-4, with 13 bases lining up with TRBD2. The CDR3 has 15 amino acids. Trimming removed 8 bases from V and 6 bases from J; junction bases left unmatched: 6. CDR3 coding DNA: TGTGCCAGCTTGATAGGACTAGCGGGGGCCGGGGAGCTGTTTTTT. Translation gives CASLIGLAGAGELFF.

This chain links TRBV6-5 with TRBJ2-7; D gene unclear. V shed 2 bases and J shed 3 bases, with 20 bases lying between them. Germline CDR1 reads MNHEY; CDR2 reads SVGAGI. This CDR3 comprises 17 residues. The CDR3 loop is CASSYRSSRTNFYEQYF. CDR3 nucleotide sequence: TGTGCCAGCAGTTACCGGAGTAGCAGGACCAACTTCTACGAGCAGTACTTC.

Comment on this clonotype: Possible read error: a much larger clone is one base away. The rearrangement joins TRBV6-6 to TRBJ2-1; D possibly matches TRBD1 or TRBD2 (6 bases each). CDR3 length equals 14 residues. Germline values: CDR1 MNHNY, CDR2 SVGAGI (reference sequence). DNA for the CDR3: TGTGACAGCAGTGACACAAAATGGGGGGCGGAGCAGTTCTTC. Protein product: CDSSDTKWGAEQFF.

On this clonotype itself: The junction differs from germline at one of its ends, possibly a read error. The V and J genes are TRBV11-1 and TRBJ2-7, with D unresolved. Germline V gives CDR1 SGHAT, CDR2 FQDESV (reference sequence). The CDR3 covers 14 residues. CDR3 in amino acids: CASSMGSSSYEQNF. Here the CDR3 DNA reads TGTGCCAGCAGCATGGGCAGTTCCTCCTACGAGCAGAACTTC.

This clonotype occurred a few times. V and J are TRBV28 and TRBJ2-7; no definite D call. From germline, CDR1 is MDHEN and CDR2 SYDVKM. V lost 6 bases and J 10 bases, leaving 16 bases between the germline ends. The CDR3 length is 12 residues. CDR3 in DNA: TGTGCCAGCAGCCAGAATACACGGTCACAGTACTTC. Amino acids: CASSQNTRSQYF.

This sequence joins TRBV11-2 and TRBJ2-3; weak D call: TRBD1 (6 bases). Germline assignment: CDR1 SGHAT and CDR2 FQNNGV. The CDR3 contains 18 residues. Trimming removed 5 bases at V and 11 bases at J, with 32 bases between. CDR3 amino acids: CASSILSATGHNTGMQYF. The DNA for the CDR3 is TGTGCCAGCAGCATCTTATCGGCAACGGGACACAACACAGGTATGCAGTATTTT. The full variable domain, in which reference TRBV11-2 and TRBJ2-3 provide the parts outside the CDR3, is EAGVAQSPRYKIIEKRQSVAFWCNPISGHATLYWYQQILGQGPKLLIQFQNNGVVDDSQLPKDRFSAERLKGVDSTLKIQPAKLEDSAVYLCASSILSATGHNTGMQYFGPGTRLTVL.